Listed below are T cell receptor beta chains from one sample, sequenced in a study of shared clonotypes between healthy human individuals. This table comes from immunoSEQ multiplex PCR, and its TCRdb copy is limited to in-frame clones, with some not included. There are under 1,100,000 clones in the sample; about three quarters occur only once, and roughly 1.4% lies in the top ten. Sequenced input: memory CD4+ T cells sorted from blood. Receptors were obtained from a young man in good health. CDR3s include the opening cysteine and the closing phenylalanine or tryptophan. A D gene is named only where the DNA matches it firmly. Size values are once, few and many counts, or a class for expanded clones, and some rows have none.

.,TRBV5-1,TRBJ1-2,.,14,CASASDSHLYGYTF,TGCGCCAGCGCGTCGGACAGTCACTTATATGGCTACACCTTC
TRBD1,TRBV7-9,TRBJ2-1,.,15,CASSPDRAFWNEQFF,TGTGCCAGCAGCCCGGACAGGGCGTTTTGGAATGAGCAGTTCTTC
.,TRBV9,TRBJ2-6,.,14,CASSAPGGANVLTF,TGTGCCAGCAGCGCCCCGGGGGGGGCCAACGTCCTGACTTTC
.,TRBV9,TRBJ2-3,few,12,CASSVEEQTQYF,TGTGCCAGCAGCGTAGAGGAGCAAACGCAGTATTTT
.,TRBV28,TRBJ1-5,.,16,CASSLTDRLSNQPQHF,TGTGCCAGCAGTTTGACCGACAGACTTAGCAATCAGCCCCAGCATTTT
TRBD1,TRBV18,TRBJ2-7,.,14,CASSPMGQTYEQYF,TGTGCCAGCTCACCGATGGGACAGACCTACGAGCAGTACTTC
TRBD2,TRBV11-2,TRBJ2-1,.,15,CASSPRASGGGEQFF,TGTGCCAGCAGCCCCCGTGCTAGCGGGGGGGGTGAGCAGTTCTTC
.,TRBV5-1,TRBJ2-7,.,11,CASTPTYEQYF,TGCGCCAGCACCCCAACCTACGAGCAGTACTTC
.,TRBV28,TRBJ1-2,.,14,CASSPAGAGYGYTF,TGTGCCAGCAGTCCGGCAGGGGCCGGCTATGGCTACACCTTC
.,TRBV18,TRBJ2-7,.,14,CASSPGSVGYEQYF,TGTGCCAGCTCCCCCGGGTCGGTGGGCTACGAGCAGTACTTC
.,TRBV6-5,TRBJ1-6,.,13,CATSGEGYSPLHF,TGTGCCACATCGGGGGAGGGCTATTCACCCCTCCACTTT
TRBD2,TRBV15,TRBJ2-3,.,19,CATSRDIAGGSGTTDTQYF,TGTGCCACCAGCAGAGATATAGCGGGGGGTTCCGGTACCACAGATACGCAGTATTTT
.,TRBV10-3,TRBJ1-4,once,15,CAIRPSGATNEKLFF,TGTGCCATCAGGCCCTCAGGAGCTACTAATGAAAAACTGTTTTTT
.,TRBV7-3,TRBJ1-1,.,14,CASSLGAGGTEAFF,TGTGCCAGCAGCTTAGGTGCGGGGGGCACTGAAGCTTTCTTT
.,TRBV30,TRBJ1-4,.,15,CAWSVGGKSNEKLFF,TGTGCCTGGAGTGTGGGTGGAAAGTCCAATGAAAAACTGTTTTTT
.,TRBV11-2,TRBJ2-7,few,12,CASSPSPYEQYF,TGTGCCAGCAGCCCGTCCCCCTACGAGCAGTACTTC